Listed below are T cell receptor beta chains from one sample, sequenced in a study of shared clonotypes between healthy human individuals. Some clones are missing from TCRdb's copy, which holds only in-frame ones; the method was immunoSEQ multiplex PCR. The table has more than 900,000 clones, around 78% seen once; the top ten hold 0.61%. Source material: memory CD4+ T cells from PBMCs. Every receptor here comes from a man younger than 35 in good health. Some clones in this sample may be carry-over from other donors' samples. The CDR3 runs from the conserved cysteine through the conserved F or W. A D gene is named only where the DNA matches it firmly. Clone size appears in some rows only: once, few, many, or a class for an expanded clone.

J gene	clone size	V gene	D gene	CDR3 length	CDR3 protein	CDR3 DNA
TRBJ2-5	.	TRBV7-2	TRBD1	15	CASSTGGTGEETQYF	TGTGCCAGCAGCACCGGAGGGACAGGGGAGGAGACCCAGTACTTC
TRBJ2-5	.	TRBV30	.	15	CAWSVGSALGGTQYF	TGTGCCTGGAGTGTTGGTAGCGCCCTAGGGGGGACCCAGTACTTC
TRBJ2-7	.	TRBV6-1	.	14	CASNLGRRLGEQYF	TGTGCCAGCAACCTAGGGAGGAGGCTCGGCGAGCAGTACTTC
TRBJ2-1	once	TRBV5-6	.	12	CASSLVPSEQFF	TGTGCCAGCAGCTTGGTTCCGTCAGAGCAGTTCTTC
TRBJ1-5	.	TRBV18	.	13	CASSRQDRQPQHF	TGTGCCAGCTCACGGCAGGATAGGCAGCCCCAGCATTTT
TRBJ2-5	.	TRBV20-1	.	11	CSAQAQETQYF	TGCAGTGCGCAGGCCCAAGAGACCCAGTACTTC
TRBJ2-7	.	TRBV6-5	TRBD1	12	CASTGQGVEQYF	TGTGCCAGCACCGGGCAGGGGGTCGAGCAGTACTTC
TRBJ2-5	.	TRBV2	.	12	CAIQGRQETQYF	TGTGCCATACAGGGGAGGCAAGAGACCCAGTACTTC
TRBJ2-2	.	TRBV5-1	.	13	CASSDGPTGELFF	TGCGCCAGCAGCGACGGCCCCACCGGGGAGCTGTTTTTT
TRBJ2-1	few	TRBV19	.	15	CASKTRAGSYNEQFF	TGTGCCAGTAAGACGCGAGCGGGCTCCTACAATGAGCAGTTCTTC
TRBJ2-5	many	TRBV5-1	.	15	CASSPAGRTGETQYF	TGCGCCAGCAGCCCGGCGGGCAGGACGGGGGAGACCCAGTACTTC
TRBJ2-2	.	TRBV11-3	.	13	CASSLLATGELFF	TGTGCCAGCAGCTTACTGGCGACCGGGGAGCTGTTTTTT
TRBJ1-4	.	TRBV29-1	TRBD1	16	CSVRDREGPTNEKLFF	TGCAGCGTACGGGACAGGGAAGGTCCAACTAATGAAAAACTGTTTTTT
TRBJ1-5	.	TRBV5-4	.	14	CASSLGKEGQPQHF	TGTGCCAGCAGCTTGGGGAAGGAGGGTCAGCCCCAGCATTTT
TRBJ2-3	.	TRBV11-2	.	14	CASSLGHPTDTQYF	TGTGCCAGCAGCTTAGGACACCCCACAGATACGCAGTATTTT
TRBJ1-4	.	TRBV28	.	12	CASRGVREKLFF	TGTGCCAGCAGGGGGGTACGGGAAAAACTGTTTTTT
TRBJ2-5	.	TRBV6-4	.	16	CAPGFPGGRSQETQYF	TGTGCCCCGGGATTTCCTGGCGGACGATCTCAAGAGACCCAGTACTTC
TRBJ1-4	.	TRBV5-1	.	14	CASSLDLVNGKLFF	TGCGCCAGCAGCTTGGATCTCGTAAACGGGAAACTGTTTTTT
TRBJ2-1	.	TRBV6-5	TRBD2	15	CASSTSGSSYNEQFF	TGTGCCAGCAGTACTAGCGGGAGCTCCTACAATGAGCAGTTCTTC
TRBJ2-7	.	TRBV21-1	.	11	CASSNTYEQYF	TGTGCCAGCAGCAACACCTACGAGCAGTACTTC
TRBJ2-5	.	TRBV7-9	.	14	CASSPTGGPGAQYF	TGTGCCAGCAGCCCCACCGGCGGGCCAGGGGCCCAGTACTTC
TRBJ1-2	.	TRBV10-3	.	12	CAIQTERGPCTF	TGTGCCATCCAGACTGAAAGGGGCCCCTGTACCTTC
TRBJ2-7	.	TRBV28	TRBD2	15	CASSSSGSGSYEQYF	TGTGCCAGCAGCAGCAGCGGGAGTGGGTCCTACGAGCAGTACTTC
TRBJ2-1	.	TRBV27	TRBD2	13	CASRREGYNEQFF	TGTGCCAGCAGGCGGGAGGGGTACAATGAGCAGTTCTTC
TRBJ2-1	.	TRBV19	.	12	CASTTGWGEQFF	TGTGCCAGTACCACGGGTTGGGGTGAGCAGTTCTTC
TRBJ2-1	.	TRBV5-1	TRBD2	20	CASSQTAGTSGKGSYNEQFF	TGCGCCAGCAGCCAAACCGCCGGGACTAGCGGGAAAGGATCCTACAATGAGCAGTTCTTC
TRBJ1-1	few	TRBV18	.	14	CASSPLRDGTEAFF	TGTGCCAGCTCACCCCTAAGGGACGGTACTGAAGCTTTCTTT